This T cell receptor (beta chain) was captured in a study of cytomegalovirus exposure and HLA in healthy donors. Points from the study as a whole: TCR beta V segments were, for the most part, productive about 87% or about 30% of the time in an earlier analysis.

The PCR ran on 60 Vbeta and 13 Jbeta primers. Some clones are missing from TCRdb's copy, which holds only in-frame ones; the method was immunoSEQ multiplex PCR. The sample lists fewer than 130,000 clones, around three quarters occurring once. The V segment lost 5 bases and the J segment 6 bases; nucleotides outside the gene matches: 16. This CDR3 is 19 amino acids long. Germline CDR1 SGHTA, CDR2 FQGNSA. A note on this clone: No antigen is known for it.

This TCR came from a woman aged 25 to 39 in good health and CMV-seronegative. The sample comprised PBMCs. The chain recombines TRBV7-2 with TRBJ2-2; 12 nucleotides match TRBD1. The CDR3 sequence is CASSALGLGQGARAGELFF. CDR3 bases: TGTGCCAGCAGCGCATTGGGCCTGGGACAGGGGGCGCGTGCCGGGGAGCTGTTTTTT.